Below are 5 T cell receptor beta chains sequenced from a single sample in a study of blood T cell repertoires in COVID-19. Assay used: immunoSEQ multiplex PCR; TCRdb lists only in-frame clones, some missing. The sample carries 88,000 or so clones, approximately 80% recorded once. The sequencing input was peripheral blood. The receptor source for this set is a human donor in a cohort sampled during active COVID-19.

The chain joins TRBV11-3 to TRBJ2-5; possible D gene TRBD2, 5 bases. The CDR3 totals 14 residues. CDR1 SGHNT and CDR2 YENEEA come from the germline V gene. Trimming cost V 5 bases and J 5 bases, with 15 bases left between them. The CDR3 is CASSILGRTETQYF. The CDR3 nucleotides are TGTGCCAGCAGCATACTAGGAAGGACGGAGACCCAGTACTTC.

The chain uses TRBV18 and TRBJ1-5; D is undetermined. The length of the CDR3 is 12 residues. Germline V gene lookup returns CDR1 KGHSH and CDR2 LQKENI. Trimming removed 6 bases at V and 2 bases at J, with 5 bases between. The CDR3 region has the DNA TGTGCCAGCTCGGCAGGCAATCAGCCCCAGCATTTT. This sequence encodes CASSAGNQPQHF.

The J gene is TRBJ2-3, the V gene TRBV5-1; 8 bases fit TRBD2. CDR1 and CDR2 from the germline V gene are SGHRS and YFSETQ. V trimming: 0 bases; J trimming: 4 bases; junction bases outside the gene matches: 4. There are 15 residues in the CDR3. The CDR3 sequence is CASSLASGGPDTQYF. The CDR3 region has the DNA TGCGCCAGCAGCTTGGCAAGCGGGGGCCCAGATACGCAGTATTTT.

This rearrangement joins TRBV28 to TRBJ2-7; D unclear. CDR1 is MDHEN, CDR2 SYDVKM, per germline. This CDR3 contains 14 residues. V gave up 5 bases and J gave up 3 bases, with 14 bases separating them. Written as DNA, the CDR3 is TGTGCCAGCAGTCAAAGCCCCCCTAGCTACGAGCAGTACTTC. Residues: CASSQSPPSYEQYF.

The chain is built from TRBV30 and TRBJ1-5, with a weak D call TRBD1 (6 bases). Germline V gives CDR1 GTSNPN, CDR2 SVGIG (reference sequence). Trimming took off 5 bases at V and 2 bases at J, with 13 bases between the two ends. The CDR3 runs 14 residues. CDR3 region: CAWDTGKGNQPQHF. For the CDR3, the DNA is TGTGCCTGGGATACAGGGAAGGGCAATCAGCCCCAGCATTTT.